The rows below give T cell receptor beta chains drawn from one sample of a study of blood T cell repertoires in COVID-19. Repertoires were generated with immunoSEQ multiplex PCR, while TCRdb's copy carries only in-frame clones and drops some. Altogether over 80,000 clones are present, over 70% being singletons, with the ten largest covering approximately 4.6%. Sequencing was performed on peripheral blood. The receptors come from a woman in her 50s with acute or convalescent COVID-19. Both conserved end residues are part of each CDR3. A D gene is named only where the DNA matches it firmly. The size field is filled for only some rows; it gives once, few, many or a size class.

D gene: -; V gene: TRBV5-1; J gene: TRBJ1-3; CDR3 length: 14; clone size: -; CDR3 protein: CASSPGHSGNTIYF; CDR3 DNA: TGCGCCAGCAGCCCGGGACACTCTGGAAACACCATATATTTT
D gene: -; V gene: TRBV14; J gene: TRBJ2-7; CDR3 length: 15; clone size: -; CDR3 protein: CASLEVLKDIYEQYF; CDR3 DNA: TGTGCCAGCCTCGAGGTCCTCAAGGACATCTACGAGCAGTACTTC
D gene: -; V gene: TRBV10-3; J gene: TRBJ2-2; CDR3 length: 15; clone size: few; CDR3 protein: CAISAGQGGTGELFF; CDR3 DNA: TGTGCCATCAGTGCCGGGCAGGGTGGCACCGGGGAGCTGTTTTTT
D gene: TRBD1; V gene: TRBV6-6; J gene: TRBJ1-5; CDR3 length: 13; clone size: -; CDR3 protein: CASTGQGDQPQHF; CDR3 DNA: TGTGCCAGCACGGGACAGGGGGATCAGCCCCAGCATTTT
D gene: TRBD2; V gene: TRBV7-2; J gene: TRBJ2-1; CDR3 length: 16; clone size: -; CDR3 protein: CASSPQSGGVYNEQFF; CDR3 DNA: TGTGCCAGCAGCCCTCAGAGCGGGGGGGTATACAATGAGCAGTTCTTC
D gene: -; V gene: TRBV5-6; J gene: TRBJ2-3; CDR3 length: 15; clone size: -; CDR3 protein: CASSLAPGWPDTQYF; CDR3 DNA: TGTGCCAGCAGCTTGGCTCCAGGGTGGCCAGATACGCAGTATTTT
D gene: -; V gene: TRBV30; J gene: TRBJ1-2; CDR3 length: 13; clone size: -; CDR3 protein: CAWTVRANYGYTF; CDR3 DNA: TGTGCCTGGACTGTCAGGGCTAACTATGGCTACACCTTC
D gene: -; V gene: TRBV28; J gene: TRBJ1-2; CDR3 length: 12; clone size: -; CDR3 protein: CASSSLSLGYTF; CDR3 DNA: TGTGCCAGCAGTTCCCTCTCCCTGGGCTACACCTTC
D gene: -; V gene: TRBV27; J gene: TRBJ1-4; CDR3 length: 14; clone size: -; CDR3 protein: CASGGLGLGEKLFF; CDR3 DNA: TGTGCCAGCGGGGGGTTGGGGCTCGGGGAAAAACTGTTTTTT
D gene: TRBD1; V gene: TRBV19; J gene: TRBJ1-1; CDR3 length: 15; clone size: -; CDR3 protein: CASSSRQGTNTEAFF; CDR3 DNA: TGTGCCAGTAGTAGCCGACAGGGTACGAACACTGAAGCTTTCTTT
D gene: -; V gene: TRBV6-4; J gene: TRBJ1-2; CDR3 length: 13; clone size: -; CDR3 protein: CASSSQGTYGYTF; CDR3 DNA: TGTGCCAGCAGTTCCCAGGGGACCTATGGCTACACCTTC
D gene: -; V gene: TRBV6-5; J gene: TRBJ1-5; CDR3 length: 15; clone size: -; CDR3 protein: CASKKSQDSNQPQHF; CDR3 DNA: TGTGCCAGCAAAAAATCACAGGATAGCAATCAGCCCCAGCATTTT
D gene: -; V gene: TRBV7-2; J gene: TRBJ1-1; CDR3 length: 11; clone size: -; CDR3 protein: CASSLKQSAFF; CDR3 DNA: TGTGCCAGCAGCTTAAAACAGTCAGCTTTCTTT
D gene: TRBD1; V gene: TRBV7-2; J gene: TRBJ1-1; CDR3 length: 13; clone size: -; CDR3 protein: CASSTRTGHEAFF; CDR3 DNA: TGTGCCAGCAGCACCCGGACAGGGCATGAAGCTTTCTTT
D gene: -; V gene: TRBV12-3/TRBV12-4; J gene: TRBJ2-1; CDR3 length: 13; clone size: -; CDR3 protein: CASSDGGYNEQFF; CDR3 DNA: TGTGCCAGCAGCGACGGCGGATACAATGAGCAGTTCTTC